This is a list of T cell receptor beta chains from one sample in a study of blood T cell repertoires in COVID-19. Data came from immunoSEQ multiplex PCR; TCRdb stores just in-frame clones and leaves some out. The table includes roughly 90,000 clones, 75% to 90% detected once. Sequenced input: peripheral blood. Receptors originate from a woman aged 80 or older with active or convalescent COVID-19. Both conserved end residues are part of each CDR3. Each record gives: J gene, D gene, V gene, clone size, CDR3 protein, CDR3 DNA. A D gene is named only where the DNA matches it firmly. Clone size is shown for a subset of rows, as once, few, many or a class of expanded clone.

J gene: TRBJ2-1
D gene: TRBD1
V gene: TRBV4-2
clone size: -
CDR3 protein: CASSVSGTGNNEQFF
CDR3 DNA: TGTGCCAGCAGCGTCTCCGGGACAGGTAACAATGAGCAGTTCTTC

J gene: TRBJ1-1
D gene: -
V gene: TRBV7-9
clone size: -
CDR3 protein: CASSLQGNTEAFF
CDR3 DNA: TGTGCCAGCAGCTTACAGGGGAACACTGAAGCTTTCTTT

J gene: TRBJ1-1
D gene: -
V gene: TRBV6-2/TRBV6-3
clone size: -
CDR3 protein: CASSYSRLGRSEAFF
CDR3 DNA: TGTGCCAGCAGTTACTCGAGGCTGGGTAGGTCTGAAGCTTTCTTT

J gene: TRBJ2-5
D gene: -
V gene: TRBV9
clone size: -
CDR3 protein: CASSVGLEGKTQYF
CDR3 DNA: TGTGCCAGCAGCGTTGGGTTGGAGGGGAAGACCCAGTACTTC

J gene: TRBJ1-5
D gene: -
V gene: TRBV7-2
clone size: once
CDR3 protein: CASSLVVGGVNQPQHF
CDR3 DNA: TGTGCCAGCAGCTTAGTGGTGGGGGGGGTTAATCAGCCCCAGCATTTT

J gene: TRBJ2-1
D gene: -
V gene: TRBV20-1
clone size: -
CDR3 protein: CSASPGVEQFF
CDR3 DNA: TGCAGTGCTAGCCCAGGGGTTGAGCAGTTCTTC

J gene: TRBJ2-1
D gene: -
V gene: TRBV4-2
clone size: -
CDR3 protein: CASSQDMRDEQFF
CDR3 DNA: TGTGCCAGCAGCCAAGATATGAGGGATGAGCAGTTCTTC

J gene: TRBJ2-1
D gene: TRBD2
V gene: TRBV10-1
clone size: -
CDR3 protein: CASSESGLAGAIGEQFF
CDR3 DNA: TGCGCCAGCAGTGAGTCGGGACTAGCGGGAGCGATTGGTGAGCAGTTCTTC

J gene: TRBJ2-7
D gene: -
V gene: TRBV6-2/TRBV6-3
clone size: -
CDR3 protein: CASSFRRDYEQYF
CDR3 DNA: TGTGCCAGCAGTTTCCGCCGGGACTACGAGCAGTACTTC

J gene: TRBJ2-6
D gene: -
V gene: TRBV19
clone size: -
CDR3 protein: CASTLGTSSGANVLTF
CDR3 DNA: TGTGCCAGTACCCTGGGTACTAGCTCTGGGGCCAACGTCCTGACTTTC

J gene: TRBJ2-5
D gene: TRBD1
V gene: TRBV5-1
clone size: -
CDR3 protein: CASSWGQVETQYF
CDR3 DNA: TGCGCCAGCAGCTGGGGACAGGTGGAGACCCAGTACTTC

J gene: TRBJ2-1
D gene: TRBD2
V gene: TRBV30
clone size: -
CDR3 protein: CAWSPTSAGNNEQFF
CDR3 DNA: TGTGCCTGGAGCCCGACTAGCGCCGGAAACAATGAGCAGTTCTTC

J gene: TRBJ2-4
D gene: -
V gene: TRBV7-9
clone size: -
CDR3 protein: CASSLGETVKNIQYF
CDR3 DNA: TGTGCCAGCAGCTTAGGGGAGACTGTAAAAAACATTCAGTACTTC

J gene: TRBJ1-2
D gene: TRBD1
V gene: TRBV2
clone size: -
CDR3 protein: CASSVTGQGNYGYTF
CDR3 DNA: TGTGCCAGCAGTGTAACGGGACAGGGGAACTATGGCTACACCTTC

J gene: TRBJ1-6
D gene: -
V gene: TRBV5-1
clone size: -
CDR3 protein: CASREQGSGSPLHF
CDR3 DNA: TGCGCCAGCAGAGAACAGGGATCCGGTTCACCCCTCCACTTT

J gene: TRBJ1-5
D gene: -
V gene: TRBV2
clone size: -
CDR3 protein: CASSEALRGQPQHF
CDR3 DNA: TGTGCCAGCAGTGAAGCGCTTCGAGGACAGCCCCAGCATTTT

J gene: TRBJ2-4
D gene: -
V gene: TRBV28
clone size: once
CDR3 protein: CASSLLGPGLQNIQYF
CDR3 DNA: TGTGCCAGCAGTTTATTAGGCCCAGGGTTACAAAACATTCAGTACTTC

J gene: TRBJ1-2
D gene: TRBD1
V gene: TRBV5-1
clone size: -
CDR3 protein: CASSVDRGGYTF
CDR3 DNA: TGCGCCAGCAGCGTGGACAGGGGCGGCTACACCTTC

J gene: TRBJ1-5
D gene: -
V gene: TRBV19
clone size: -
CDR3 protein: CASSIASSGGNQPQHF
CDR3 DNA: TGTGCCAGTAGTATCGCCTCGTCGGGGGGGAATCAGCCCCAGCATTTT

J gene: TRBJ2-7
D gene: TRBD2
V gene: TRBV7-6
clone size: -
CDR3 protein: CASSYGTSGGYEQYF
CDR3 DNA: TGTGCCAGCAGCTATGGGACTAGCGGGGGCTACGAGCAGTACTTC

J gene: TRBJ1-2
D gene: TRBD1
V gene: TRBV7-9
clone size: -
CDR3 protein: CASSLDRTGNYGYTF
CDR3 DNA: TGTGCCAGCAGCTTAGACCGGACAGGGAACTATGGCTACACCTTC

J gene: TRBJ1-3
D gene: -
V gene: TRBV27
clone size: -
CDR3 protein: CASSSAGGPGNTIYF
CDR3 DNA: TGTGCCAGCAGTTCGGCGGGGGGGCCTGGAAACACCATATATTTT

J gene: TRBJ1-2
D gene: TRBD1
V gene: TRBV20-1
clone size: -
CDR3 protein: CSASQDRVGYGYTF
CDR3 DNA: TGCAGTGCTAGTCAGGACAGGGTTGGCTATGGCTACACCTTC

J gene: TRBJ1-5
D gene: TRBD1
V gene: TRBV19
clone size: -
CDR3 protein: CASSGGTGGGQPQHF
CDR3 DNA: TGTGCCAGTAGTGGAGGGACAGGGGGAGGTCAGCCCCAGCATTTT

J gene: TRBJ1-4
D gene: TRBD1
V gene: TRBV6-6
clone size: -
CDR3 protein: CASRDRENEKLFF
CDR3 DNA: TGTGCCAGTAGGGACAGGGAAAATGAAAAACTGTTTTTT

J gene: TRBJ2-5
D gene: TRBD1
V gene: TRBV6-5
clone size: -
CDR3 protein: CASSLQGQEETQYF
CDR3 DNA: TGTGCCAGCAGCCTACAGGGGCAGGAAGAGACCCAGTACTTC

J gene: TRBJ2-2
D gene: TRBD1
V gene: TRBV24-1
clone size: once
CDR3 protein: CATSDGGQGNTGELFF
CDR3 DNA: TGTGCCACCAGTGATGGGGGACAGGGGAACACCGGGGAGCTGTTTTTT

J gene: TRBJ2-1
D gene: -
V gene: TRBV4-1
clone size: -
CDR3 protein: CASSPPREAILDEQFF
CDR3 DNA: TGCGCCAGCAGCCCTCCGAGGGAGGCCATACTCGATGAGCAGTTCTTC

J gene: TRBJ1-6
D gene: -
V gene: TRBV4-1
clone size: -
CDR3 protein: CASSIQPGQDSPLHF
CDR3 DNA: TGCGCCAGCAGCATACAGCCGGGACAAGATTCACCCCTCCACTTT

J gene: TRBJ2-7
D gene: -
V gene: TRBV6-5
clone size: -
CDR3 protein: CASSHRSGISYEQYF
CDR3 DNA: TGTGCCAGCAGTCATCGATCGGGTATCTCCTACGAGCAGTACTTC

J gene: TRBJ1-2
D gene: -
V gene: TRBV6-1
clone size: -
CDR3 protein: CASSEAGEGWGYTF
CDR3 DNA: TGTGCCAGCAGTGAAGCGGGGGAGGGATGGGGCTACACCTTC

J gene: TRBJ2-7
D gene: TRBD1
V gene: TRBV19
clone size: -
CDR3 protein: CASTRGGQGPYEQYF
CDR3 DNA: TGTGCCAGTACCCGAGGGGGACAGGGTCCCTACGAGCAGTACTTC

J gene: TRBJ2-2
D gene: TRBD2
V gene: TRBV3-1/TRBV3-2
clone size: -
CDR3 protein: CASSYRRGGELFF
CDR3 DNA: TGTGCCAGCAGCTATCGGCGGGGGGGGGAGCTGTTTTTT

J gene: TRBJ1-2
D gene: -
V gene: TRBV19
clone size: -
CDR3 protein: CASSPQLFANYGYTF
CDR3 DNA: TGTGCCAGTAGCCCACAGTTGTTCGCTAACTATGGCTACACCTTC

J gene: TRBJ2-3
D gene: -
V gene: TRBV11-2
clone size: once
CDR3 protein: CASSHRQTDTQYF
CDR3 DNA: TGTGCCAGCAGCCACAGACAGACAGATACGCAGTATTTT